What follows is one T cell receptor beta chain and its context. Separate cDNA molecules each had unique molecular identifiers attached to them. TCRdb passed the 5' RACE reads through MiXCR, listing each CDR3 protein once. Of 50,000 to 80,000 distinct CDR3 sequences in the sample, 7.5% to 9% were seen once. This specimen belongs to a study of early T cells in non-severe SARS-CoV-2 infection. The V segment lost 7 bases and the J segment 3 bases; nucleotides outside the gene matches: 9. Germline V gene lookup returns CDR1 GTSNPN and CDR2 SVGIG (reference sequence). This CDR3 is 15 amino acids long. The origin of this receptor is an adult who was a healthcare worker with PCR-confirmed SARS-CoV-2 infection or an uninfected control (not recorded which). V gene TRBV30 combines with J gene TRBJ2-3; 11 bases are a match to TRBD2. Sequencing was performed on whole blood, taken at baseline. The CDR3 region is CASTLAGGLTDTQYF. CDR3 DNA sequence: TGTGCCTCTACCTTAGCGGGAGGGTTGACAGATACGCAGTATTTT.